This T cell receptor beta chain was sequenced during a study of response to subunit inactivated influenza vaccine. General observations from the study: Researchers suggested that each seasonal influenza vaccination recruits few new T cells.

This clonotype was recorded many times. Its antigen is not known. TCRdb reprocessed the RT-PCR reads via MiXCR and lists one record per CDR3 protein. The sample gives 400,000 to 650,000 distinct CDR3 sequences, roughly 7.6% of which show up once; about an eighth is in the top ten. The germline V gene encodes CDR1 LGHNA and CDR2 YNFKEQ. V was trimmed by 0 bases and J by 0 bases, leaving 24 bases between them. The CDR3 has 21 residues. The sequencing here drew on PBMCs from blood, taken about 23 months after vaccination. This chain links TRBV4-2 with TRBJ2-4; D might be TRBD1 or TRBD2, each matching 5 bases. The sequence came from a man between 50 and 70 years old who received an inactivated influenza vaccine. The CDR3 here is CASSQDLGGPGRGLAKNIQYF. The CDR3 nucleotides are TGTGCCAGCAGCCAAGATCTGGGCGGGCCCGGCCGGGGCCTAGCCAAAAACATTCAGTACTTC.